This T cell receptor beta chain comes out of a study of shared clonotypes between healthy human individuals. Background on the study: There were three CD4 naive, three CD4 memory, two CD8 naive and one CD8 memory plates per donor.

TCRdb's copy holds only in-frame clones and misses some; the assay was immunoSEQ multiplex PCR. The data show around 1,900,000 clones, around 95% seen once. The CDR3 is 16 residues long. The V end was cut by 3 bases, the J end by 0 bases, with 12 bases between. Germline V gene sequence: CDR1 LNHDA, CDR2 SQIVND (reference sequence). A note on this clone: What it recognizes is unknown.

Findings and caveats of the study: Rarefaction indicated that sorted-subset sequencing remained incomplete although depth was large.

The naive CD8 subset, CD45RO-negative cells positively selected for CCR7, excluded terminally differentiated effector memory CD45RA+ cells. The chain carries TRBV19 and TRBJ2-1; tentative D call: TRBD2 (6 bases). Sequencing used naive CD8+ T cells from PBMCs. The TCR originated in a young man in good health. Some clones in this sample may be carry-over from other donors' samples. DNA of the CDR3: TGTGCCAGTAGTATCGTTCACGGGAGCTCCTACAATGAGCAGTTCTTC. It is translated as CASSIVHGSSYNEQFF.